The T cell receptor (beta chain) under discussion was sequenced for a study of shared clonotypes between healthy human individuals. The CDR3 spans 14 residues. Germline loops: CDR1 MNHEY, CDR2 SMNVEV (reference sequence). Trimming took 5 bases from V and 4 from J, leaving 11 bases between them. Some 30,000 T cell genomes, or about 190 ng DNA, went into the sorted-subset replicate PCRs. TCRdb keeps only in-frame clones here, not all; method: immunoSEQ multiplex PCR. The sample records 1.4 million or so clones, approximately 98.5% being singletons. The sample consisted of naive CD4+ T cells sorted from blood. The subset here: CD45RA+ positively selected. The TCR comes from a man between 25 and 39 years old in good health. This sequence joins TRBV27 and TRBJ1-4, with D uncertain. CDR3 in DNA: TGTGCCAGCAGTCCTAAACCTTTTAATGAAAAACTGTTTTTT. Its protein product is CASSPKPFNEKLFF.